The rows below give T cell receptor beta chains drawn from one sample of a study of CD4 T cells in relation to SARS-CoV-2 and coronaviruses. No antigen has been identified for these receptors. Clones were read by immunoSEQ multiplex PCR, and TCRdb kept only the in-frame ones, dropping some. The sample has about 36,000 clones, about 80% seen once. The specimen was memory CD4+ T cells from PBMCs, cultured in vitro. Receptors were obtained from an adult with COVID-19. Each CDR3 is given with its conserved first and last residue. The D gene is left open where the match is weak. The size of a clone is reported for some rows only, either as once, few or many, or as a class for expanded clones.

j_call cdr3_length d_call v_call clone_size cdr3_nt cdr3_aa
TRBJ2-7 15 TRBD2 TRBV15 NA TGTGCCACCAGCAGTCTAGCGGGGGGGGGCTACGAGCAGTACTTC CATSSLAGGGYEQYF
TRBJ2-3 15 TRBD1 TRBV7-2 NA TGTGCCAGCAGCTACGGGGACAGAAGCACAGATACGCAGTATTTT CASSYGDRSTDTQYF
TRBJ2-1 16 NA TRBV3-1/TRBV3-2 NA TGTGCCAGCAGCCAAGGCTTTACAGGGATGGTGGATGAGCAGTTCTTC CASSQGFTGMVDEQFF
TRBJ2-3 17 TRBD2 TRBV5-4 NA TGTGCCAGCAGATCCGGGACTAGCATTCCTAGCACAGATACGCAGTATTTT CASRSGTSIPSTDTQYF
TRBJ2-5 14 TRBD2 TRBV4-3 NA TGCGCCAGCAGCCAAGCGGGAGGTGGAGAGACCCAGTACTTC CASSQAGGGETQYF
TRBJ1-6 15 TRBD1 TRBV7-8 NA TGTGCCAGCAGCACCGGACAGGCTACGGGTTCACCCCTCCACTTT CASSTGQATGSPLHF
TRBJ2-3 16 TRBD1 TRBV5-6 NA TGTGCCAGCAGCTTGGTACAGGGGGCGCGGACAGATACGCAGTATTTT CASSLVQGARTDTQYF
TRBJ2-6 13 NA TRBV3-1/TRBV3-2 few TGTGCCAGCAGCCAGGGGGGGGCCAACGTCCTGACTTTC CASSQGGANVLTF
TRBJ1-2 13 NA TRBV30 few TGTGCCTGGAATACTTGGTCAGGGCATGGCTACACCTTC CAWNTWSGHGYTF
TRBJ2-7 12 NA TRBV6-2/TRBV6-3 NA TGTGCCAGCAGTTACAGCCCTGCCGAGCAGTACTTC CASSYSPAEQYF
TRBJ2-1 16 NA TRBV7-3 NA TGTGCCAGCAGCTTAATGGGGCCGGGAGCGTCTGATGAGCAGTTCTTC CASSLMGPGASDEQFF
TRBJ1-2 11 NA TRBV2 once TGTGCCAGCACCCCCCGTTATGGCTACACCTTC CASTPRYGYTF